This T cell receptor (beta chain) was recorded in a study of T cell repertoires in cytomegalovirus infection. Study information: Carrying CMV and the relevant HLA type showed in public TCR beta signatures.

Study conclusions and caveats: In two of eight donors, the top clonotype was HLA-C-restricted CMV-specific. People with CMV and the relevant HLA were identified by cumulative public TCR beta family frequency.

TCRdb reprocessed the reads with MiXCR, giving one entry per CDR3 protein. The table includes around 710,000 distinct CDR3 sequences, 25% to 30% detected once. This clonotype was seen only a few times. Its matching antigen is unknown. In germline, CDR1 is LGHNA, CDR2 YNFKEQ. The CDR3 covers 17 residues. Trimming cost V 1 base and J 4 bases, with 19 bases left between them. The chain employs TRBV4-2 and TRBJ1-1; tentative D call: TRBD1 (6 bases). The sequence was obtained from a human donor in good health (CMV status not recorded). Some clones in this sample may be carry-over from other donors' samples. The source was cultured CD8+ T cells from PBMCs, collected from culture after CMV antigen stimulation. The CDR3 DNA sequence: TGTGCCAGCAGCCAAGCGGCAGGGGATCCGGGTTCCACTGAAGCTTTCTTT. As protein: CASSQAAGDPGSTEAFF.